These 19 T cell receptor beta chains were all obtained from the same sample, sequenced in a study of T cells after yellow fever vaccination. Each CDR3 protein gets one entry after TCRdb re-called the 5' RACE reads with MiXCR. Among 450,000 to 550,000 distinct CDR3 sequences listed, about a fifth were seen once. The specimen comprised PBMCs, sampled approximately 22 days after the first yellow fever vaccination. The receptors derive from a man aged 18 to 29 who received the YFV17D yellow fever vaccine.

With regard to this clonotype: Germline and junction disagree at one end, which may indicate a read error. The chain links TRBV4-3 to TRBJ2-7; unclear D gene. Per germline, CDR1 LGHNA and CDR2 YSLEER. The CDR3 has 14 amino acids. In nucleotides, the CDR3 is TGCGCCATCAGCCAAGATTACGAATCCTACGAGCAGTACTTC. This translates into CAISQDYESYEQYF.

This clonotype was recorded a few times. The V call is TRBV14, the J call TRBJ2-1, with 11 bases identical to TRBD2. Trimming at V came to 0 bases and at J to 8 bases, leaving 9 bases not matched to a gene. Germline V gives CDR1 SGHDN, CDR2 FVKESK. The CDR3 length is 17 residues. The chain's CDR3 is CASSQESGLAGGDEQFF. The CDR3 bases are TGTGCCAGCAGCCAAGAAAGCGGGCTAGCGGGGGGTGATGAGCAGTTCTTC.

CDR3 DNA sequence: TGCAGTCGTAGCGGGGGTATGACTGAAGCTTTCTTT. This codes for CSRSGGMTEAFF. The J gene is TRBJ1-1, the V gene TRBV20-1; D may be TRBD1 (5 bases). The CDR3 is 12 residues long. Trimming removed 8 bases from V and 5 bases from J, with 15 bases in between. From germline, CDR1 is DFQATT and CDR2 SNEGSKA (reference sequence).

This clonotype was counted only a few times. The J gene is TRBJ1-1, the V gene TRBV5-1, with D uncertain. The germline V gene has CDR1 SGHRS and CDR2 YFSETQ. Trimming removed 6 bases from V and 1 base from J, with 16 bases in between. The CDR3 loop spans 15 amino acids. The CDR3 DNA sequence: TGCGCCAGCAATCGCAGTCCGACAAAGAACACTGAAGCTTTCTTT. Amino acids: CASNRSPTKNTEAFF.

This clonotype was seen ten or more times. This chain connects TRBV7-2 to TRBJ2-1, with unresolved D. Trimming took off 3 bases at V and 5 bases at J, with 5 bases between the two ends. CDR3 length: 12 residues. Germline V CDR1 and CDR2: SGHTA, FQGNSA. The CDR3 coding sequence is TGTGCCAGCAGCTTCCGGCACAATGAGCAGTTCTTC. Amino acids: CASSFRHNEQFF.

The chain has TRBV7-7 and TRBJ2-3; 12 bases are a match to TRBD2. CDR3 size: 17 residues. V shed 2 bases, J shed 2 bases, and the junction held 5 bases outside the gene matches. Germline CDR1 is SSHAT and CDR2 is FNYEAQ (reference sequence). CDR3 amino acids: CASSLNTSGGYTDTQYF. CDR3 sequence (DNA): TGTGCCAGCAGCTTAAATACTAGCGGGGGGTACACAGATACGCAGTATTTT. Full variable domain (rest looked up from reference TRBV7-7 and TRBJ2-3): GAGVSQSPRYKVTKRGQDVTLRCDPISSHATLYWYQQALGQGPEFLTYFNYEAQPDKSGLPSDRFSAERPEGSISTLTIQRTEQRDSAMYRCASSLNTSGGYTDTQYFGPGTRLTVL.

The chain has TRBV11-1 and TRBJ2-1; D perhaps matches TRBD1 (6 bases). This CDR3 is 18 amino acids long. Germline values: CDR1 SGHAT, CDR2 FQDESV (reference sequence). V was pared by 2 bases and J by 4 bases, with 21 bases between. CDR3 DNA: TGTGCCAGCAGCTTATTGGGTGTGGGGTGGGACACATACAATGAGCAGTTCTTC. Encoded protein: CASSLLGVGWDTYNEQFF.

The rearrangement links TRBV19 to TRBJ1-3, with D uncertain. V gave up 5 bases and J gave up 0 bases, with 11 bases separating them. This CDR3 has 15 residues. Germline values: CDR1 LNHDA, CDR2 SQIVND (reference sequence). DNA of the CDR3: TGTGCCAGTAGTCCAGACTTTAACTCTGGAAACACCATATATTTT. Its protein product is CASSPDFNSGNTIYF.

CDR3 protein: CASSVEAGGDTGELFF. CDR3 bases: TGTGCCAGCAGCGTAGAGGCGGGGGGCGACACCGGGGAGCTGTTTTTT. This rearrangement joins TRBV9 to TRBJ2-2; 8 bases are shared with TRBD2. V was clipped by 0 bases and J by 3 bases; unmatched bases: 4. CDR3 length equals 16 residues. Germline V gives CDR1 SGDLS, CDR2 YYNGEE.

The CDR3 reads CASSLALTGSQPQHF. CDR3 nucleotides: TGTGCCAGCAGTTTAGCGCTAACGGGGAGTCAGCCCCAGCATTTT. The rearrangement uses TRBV12-3 or TRBV12-4 and TRBJ1-5; D not certain. The CDR3 spans 15 residues. Trimming took off 0 bases at V and 6 bases at J, with 12 bases between the two ends.

This clonotype was seen many times. The V and J genes are TRBV3-1 and TRBJ1-1; D uncertain. Germline values: CDR1 LGHDT, CDR2 YNNKEL (reference sequence). The CDR3 contains 13 residues. V gave up 1 base and J gave up 1 base, with 4 bases separating them. This chain's CDR3 is CASSQGWNTEAFF. The DNA of the CDR3 is TGTGCCAGCAGCCAAGGGTGGAACACTGAAGCTTTCTTT.

In its sample, this clonotype was seen a few times. The rearrangement joins TRBV7-2 to TRBJ2-5, with D hard to call. Germline CDR1 reads SGHTA; CDR2 reads FQGNSA. CDR3 length equals 13 residues. The germline V and J ends were trimmed by 1 base and 2 bases, with 5 bases remaining between them. This chain's CDR3 is CASSLGWQETQYF. The CDR3 nucleotides read TGTGCCAGCAGCTTAGGGTGGCAAGAGACCCAGTACTTC.

The gene calls are TRBV12-3 or TRBV12-4 and TRBJ2-2; D possibly corresponds to TRBD2 (5 bases). V lost 3 bases and J 4 bases, leaving 9 bases between the germline ends. This CDR3 region has 14 residues. The CDR3: CASSLSEGTGELFF. The CDR3 DNA reads as TGTGCCAGCAGTTTGAGCGAGGGCACCGGGGAGCTGTTTTTT.

This clonotype was counted only a few times. The chain recombines TRBV20-1 with TRBJ2-7, with D perhaps TRBD2 (7 bases). Germline lookup yields CDR1 DFQATT and CDR2 SNEGSKA (reference sequence). This CDR3 region has 14 residues. Trimming stripped 5 bases from V and 4 bases from J, with 18 bases between. Written as DNA, the CDR3 is TGCAGTGCTCCATCGGGGGGCGGGGGATACGAGCAGTACGTC. It translates to CSAPSGGGGYEQYV.

The CDR3 protein is CASSSRVYEQYV. CDR3 DNA sequence: TGTGCCAGCAGCTCCAGAGTTTACGAGCAGTACGTC. V and J are TRBV7-9 and TRBJ2-7; D unclear. Trimming pared 4 bases from V and 4 bases from J, leaving 8 bases between. There are 12 residues in the CDR3. Germline CDR1 reads SEHNR; CDR2 reads FQNEAQ (reference sequence).

This chain uses TRBV24-1 with TRBJ2-1, with a weak D call TRBD1 (5 bases). CDR1 KGHDR and CDR2 SFDVKD come from the germline V gene. V lost 6 bases and J 5 bases, leaving 7 bases between the germline ends. CDR3 length: 12 amino acids. As DNA, the CDR3 is TGTGCCACCAGTCCGACAGACAATGAGCAGTTCTTC. Translation: CATSPTDNEQFF.

This clonotype showed up just a few times. V usage is TRBV28 and J usage is TRBJ1-6; D is unresolved. The germline V gene encodes CDR1 MDHEN and CDR2 SYDVKM. V lost 4 bases and J lost 7, with 14 bases in between. The CDR3 sequence is 15 residues long. This chain's CDR3 is CASSYGPTVNSPLHF. CDR3 nucleotides: TGTGCCAGCAGTTATGGACCGACGGTCAATTCACCCCTCCACTTT.

The genes are TRBV7-2 and TRBJ2-7; the match to TRBD1 covers 7 bases. Per germline, CDR1 SGHTA and CDR2 FQGNSA. V dropped 1 base and J dropped 2; count of bases not matched to a gene: 8. The CDR3 sequence is 16 residues long. The CDR3 reads CASSLGGTVQTYEQYF. The CDR3 nucleotides are TGTGCCAGCAGCTTAGGGGGGACAGTTCAAACCTACGAGCAGTACTTC.

This clonotype came up a few times. This chain joins TRBV5-1 and TRBJ1-3, with D possibly TRBD1 on 5 matching bases. The germline gives CDR1 SGHRS, CDR2 YFSETQ. Trimming shortened V by 0 bases and J by 4 bases, and 17 bases separated the two germline ends. The CDR3 has 17 amino acids. The CDR3 spells CASSLAPGGGFGNTIYF. In nucleotides, the CDR3 is TGCGCCAGCAGCTTGGCCCCCGGCGGGGGGTTCGGAAACACCATATATTTT.